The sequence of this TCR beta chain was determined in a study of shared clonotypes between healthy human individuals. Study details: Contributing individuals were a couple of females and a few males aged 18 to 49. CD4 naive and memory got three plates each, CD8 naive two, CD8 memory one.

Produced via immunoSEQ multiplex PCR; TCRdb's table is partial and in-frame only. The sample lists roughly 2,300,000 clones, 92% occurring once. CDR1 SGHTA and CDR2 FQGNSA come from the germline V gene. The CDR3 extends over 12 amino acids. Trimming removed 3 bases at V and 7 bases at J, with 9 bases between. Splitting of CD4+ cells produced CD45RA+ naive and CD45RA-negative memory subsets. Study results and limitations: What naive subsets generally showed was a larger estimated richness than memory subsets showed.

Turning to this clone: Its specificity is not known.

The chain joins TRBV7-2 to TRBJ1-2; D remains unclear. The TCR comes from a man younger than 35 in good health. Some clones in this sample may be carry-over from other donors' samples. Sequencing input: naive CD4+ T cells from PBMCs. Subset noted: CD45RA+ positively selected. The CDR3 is CASSFGECGYTF. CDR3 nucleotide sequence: TGTGCCAGCAGCTTCGGCGAATGTGGCTACACCTTC.